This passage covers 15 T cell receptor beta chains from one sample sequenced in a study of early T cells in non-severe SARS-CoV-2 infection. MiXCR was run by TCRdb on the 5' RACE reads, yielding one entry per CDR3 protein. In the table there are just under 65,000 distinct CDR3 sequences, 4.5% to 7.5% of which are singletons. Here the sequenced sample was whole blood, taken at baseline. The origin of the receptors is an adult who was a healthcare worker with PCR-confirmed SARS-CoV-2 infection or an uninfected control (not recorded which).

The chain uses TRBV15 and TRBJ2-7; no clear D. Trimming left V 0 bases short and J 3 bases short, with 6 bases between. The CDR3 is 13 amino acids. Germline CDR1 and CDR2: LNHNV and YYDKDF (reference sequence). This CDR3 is CATSRDPFYEQYF. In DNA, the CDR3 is TGTGCCACCAGCAGAGATCCCTTCTACGAGCAGTACTTC. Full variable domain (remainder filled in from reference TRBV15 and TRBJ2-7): DAMVIQNPRYQVTQFGKPVTLSCSQTLNHNVMYWYQQKSSQAPKLLFHYYDKDFNNEADTPDNFQSRRPNTSFCFLDIRSPGLGDTAMYLCATSRDPFYEQYFGPGTRLTVT.

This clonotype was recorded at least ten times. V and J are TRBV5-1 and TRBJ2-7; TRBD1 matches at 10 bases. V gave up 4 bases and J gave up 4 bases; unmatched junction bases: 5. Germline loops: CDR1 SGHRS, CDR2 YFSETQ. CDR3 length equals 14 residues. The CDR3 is CASSPTGGEYEQYF. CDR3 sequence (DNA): TGCGCCAGCAGCCCGACAGGGGGCGAATACGAGCAGTACTTC.

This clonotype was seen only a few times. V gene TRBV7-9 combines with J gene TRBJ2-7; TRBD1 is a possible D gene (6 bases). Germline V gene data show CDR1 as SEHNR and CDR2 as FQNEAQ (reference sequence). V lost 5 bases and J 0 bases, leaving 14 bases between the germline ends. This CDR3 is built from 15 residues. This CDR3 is CASSPARQVSYEQYF. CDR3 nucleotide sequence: TGTGCCAGCAGCCCAGCCAGACAGGTCTCCTACGAGCAGTACTTC.

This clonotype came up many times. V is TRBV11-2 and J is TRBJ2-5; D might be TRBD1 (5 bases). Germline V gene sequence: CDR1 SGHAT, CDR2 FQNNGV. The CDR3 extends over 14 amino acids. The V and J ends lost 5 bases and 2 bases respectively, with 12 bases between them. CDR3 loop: CASSQDRTQETQYF. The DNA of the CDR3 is TGTGCCAGCAGCCAAGACAGAACTCAAGAGACCCAGTACTTC.

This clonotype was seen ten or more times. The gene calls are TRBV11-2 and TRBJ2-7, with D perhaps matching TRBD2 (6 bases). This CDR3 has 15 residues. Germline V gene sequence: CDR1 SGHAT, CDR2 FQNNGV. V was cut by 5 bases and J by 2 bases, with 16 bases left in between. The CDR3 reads CASSPTGAFTYEQYF. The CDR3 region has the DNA TGTGCCAGCAGCCCCACGGGAGCGTTTACCTACGAGCAGTACTTC.

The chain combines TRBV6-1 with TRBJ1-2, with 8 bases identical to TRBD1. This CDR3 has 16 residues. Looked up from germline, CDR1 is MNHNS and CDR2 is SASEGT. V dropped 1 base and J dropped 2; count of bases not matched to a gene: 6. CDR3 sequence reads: CASSEGTGLINYGYTF. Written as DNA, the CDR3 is TGTGCCAGCAGTGAAGGGACAGGGCTCATCAACTATGGCTACACCTTC.

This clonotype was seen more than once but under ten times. This CDR3 reads CASSISALSDWGAEAFF. The CDR3 DNA sequence: TGTGCCAGTAGTATATCTGCGCTATCAGACTGGGGGGCTGAAGCTTTCTTT. The gene calls are TRBV19 and TRBJ1-1; D might be TRBD1 (5 bases). V lost 2 bases to trimming and J lost 6 bases, with 22 bases between them. Germline CDR1 reads LNHDA; CDR2 reads SQIVND (reference sequence). The CDR3 has 17 amino acids.

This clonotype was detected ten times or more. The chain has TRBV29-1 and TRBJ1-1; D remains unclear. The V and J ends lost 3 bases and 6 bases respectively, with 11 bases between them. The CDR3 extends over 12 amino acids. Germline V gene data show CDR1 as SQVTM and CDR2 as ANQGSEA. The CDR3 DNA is TGCAGCGTTGACCGGGGAAGGCCTGAAGCTTTCTTT. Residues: CSVDRGRPEAFF.

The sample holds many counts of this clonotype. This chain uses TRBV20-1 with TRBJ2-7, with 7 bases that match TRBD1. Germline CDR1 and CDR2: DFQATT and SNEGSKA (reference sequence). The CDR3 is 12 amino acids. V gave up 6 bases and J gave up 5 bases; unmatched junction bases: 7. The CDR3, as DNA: TGCAGTGCGTCAGGGGGTGGAGACGAGCAGTACTTC. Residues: CSASGGGDEQYF.

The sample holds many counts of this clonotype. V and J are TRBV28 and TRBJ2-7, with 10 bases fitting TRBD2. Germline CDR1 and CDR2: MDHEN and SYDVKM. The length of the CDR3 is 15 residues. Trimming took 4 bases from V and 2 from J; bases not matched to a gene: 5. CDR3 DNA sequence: TGTGCCAGCAGTTCCCTAGCGGGAGACGCCTACGAGCAGTACTTC. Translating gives CASSSLAGDAYEQYF.

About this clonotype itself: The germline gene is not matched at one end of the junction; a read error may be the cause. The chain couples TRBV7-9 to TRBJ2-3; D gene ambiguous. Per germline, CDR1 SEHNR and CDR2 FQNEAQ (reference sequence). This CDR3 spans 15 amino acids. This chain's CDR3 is CASRRALSPTDTQCF. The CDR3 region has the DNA TGTGCCAGCAGACGAGCCCTTTCACCCACAGATACGCAGTGTTTT.

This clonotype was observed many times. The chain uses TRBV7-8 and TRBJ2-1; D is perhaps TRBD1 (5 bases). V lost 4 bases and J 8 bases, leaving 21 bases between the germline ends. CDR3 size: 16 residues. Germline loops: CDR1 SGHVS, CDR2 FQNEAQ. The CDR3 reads CASSSPRQYPVDEQFF. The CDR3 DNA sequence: TGTGCCAGCAGCTCCCCCCGACAGTACCCGGTGGATGAGCAGTTCTTC.

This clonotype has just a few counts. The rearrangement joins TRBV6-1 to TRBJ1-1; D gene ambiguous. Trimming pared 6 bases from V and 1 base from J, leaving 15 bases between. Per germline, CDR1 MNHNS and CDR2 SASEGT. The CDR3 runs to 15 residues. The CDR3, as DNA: TGTGCCAGCAGCGCCTACCTCATAGAGAACACTGAAGCTTTCTTT. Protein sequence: CASSAYLIENTEAFF.

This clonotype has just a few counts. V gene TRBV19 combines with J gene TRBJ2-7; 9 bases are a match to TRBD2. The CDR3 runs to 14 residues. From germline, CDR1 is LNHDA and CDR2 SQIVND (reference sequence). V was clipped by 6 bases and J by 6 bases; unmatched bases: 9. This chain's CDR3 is CASRGAGGRTEQYF. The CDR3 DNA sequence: TGTGCCAGTAGGGGAGCGGGAGGCCGTACCGAGCAGTACTTC.

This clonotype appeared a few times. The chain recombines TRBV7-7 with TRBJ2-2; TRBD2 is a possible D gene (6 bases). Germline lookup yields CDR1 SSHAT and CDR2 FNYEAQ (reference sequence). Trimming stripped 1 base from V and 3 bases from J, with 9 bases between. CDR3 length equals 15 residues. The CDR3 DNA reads TGTGCCAGCAGCTTAGACGGGAGCTACACCGGGGAGCTGTTTTTT. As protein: CASSLDGSYTGELFF.